The rows below give T cell receptor beta chains drawn from one sample of a study of blood T cell repertoires in COVID-19. Produced via immunoSEQ multiplex PCR; TCRdb's table is partial and in-frame only. The table includes around 150,000 clones, roughly 80% detected once. Sequencing was done on a sample of peripheral blood. The receptors come from a man aged 50-60 years with acute or convalescent COVID-19. CDR3s include the opening cysteine and the closing phenylalanine or tryptophan. Fields, in order: J gene, V gene, D gene, clone size, CDR3 DNA, CDR3 protein. D genes are given only for firm matches. The listing skips clone size in some rows; elsewhere it reads once, few, many or a size class.

TRBJ1-2	TRBV2	-	-	TGTGCCAGCAGTGAAAGGATGGGGGAGGATGGCTACACCTTC	CASSERMGEDGYTF
TRBJ1-5	TRBV9	-	-	TGTGCCAGCAGCAAGGGGGTCAGCAATCAGCCCCAGCATTTT	CASSKGVSNQPQHF
TRBJ2-3	TRBV6-4	TRBD2	-	TGTGCCAGCAGTGACGCCGGGACTAGCGGGGGCGGCGCAGATACGCAGTATTTT	CASSDAGTSGGGADTQYF
TRBJ1-2	TRBV19	TRBD1	-	TGTGCCAGTAGTGACCGGGGACAGGGGGCTGTCTATGGCTACACCTTC	CASSDRGQGAVYGYTF
TRBJ1-2	TRBV3-1/TRBV3-2	-	few	TGTGCCAGCAGCCCCCTCATTAACGGGGAATTCGCGAATGGCTACACCTTC	CASSPLINGEFANGYTF
TRBJ1-1	TRBV7-9	-	-	TGTGCCAGCAGCTCCGGGAGGGATAGGACTGAAGCTTTCTTT	CASSSGRDRTEAFF
TRBJ1-2	TRBV9	-	many	TGTGCCAGCAGCCGGGGGGGCGGCTATGGCTACACCTTC	CASSRGGGYGYTF
TRBJ1-5	TRBV19	-	-	TGTGCCAGTAGTAATACCGGGGATCAGCCCCAGCATTTT	CASSNTGDQPQHF
TRBJ2-3	TRBV14	TRBD2	-	TGTGCCAGCAGCCAATTCACTACTAGCGGGCTAGACACAGATACGCAGTATTTT	CASSQFTTSGLDTDTQYF
TRBJ1-3	TRBV6-5	TRBD1	-	TGTGCCAGCAGTTCCTACAGGGGGACTGGAAACACCATATATTTT	CASSSYRGTGNTIYF
TRBJ1-2	TRBV3-1/TRBV3-2	-	-	TGTGCCAGCAGCCAAAACACAGCCTATGGCTACACCTTC	CASSQNTAYGYTF
TRBJ1-6	TRBV5-1	-	-	TGCGCCAGCAGGACCGGGACAATAAATTCACCCCTCCACTTT	CASRTGTINSPLHF
TRBJ2-1	TRBV18	TRBD2	-	TGTGCCAGCTCTTTAGCGGGGAGCTCCTACAATGAGCAGTTCTTC	CASSLAGSSYNEQFF
TRBJ1-4	TRBV4-1	TRBD1	-	TGCGCCAGCAGCCTCAGGGGGCTCGGTAATGAAAAACTGTTTTTT	CASSLRGLGNEKLFF
TRBJ1-3	TRBV5-1	TRBD1	-	TGCGCCAGCAGCTCTTGGACAGGGGTCGGAAACACCATATATTTT	CASSSWTGVGNTIYF
TRBJ2-1	TRBV5-5	-	-	TGTGCCAGCAGCTTAACAGGGAACTCCTACAATGAGCAGTTCTTC	CASSLTGNSYNEQFF
TRBJ1-1	TRBV9	-	-	TGTGCCAGCAGCGTAGTGAGGGCCGAACCTGAAGCTTTCTTT	CASSVVRAEPEAFF
TRBJ1-1	TRBV10-3	TRBD1	-	TGTGCCATCAGTGAGGGGACAGGGCCTATCACTGAAGCTTTCTTT	CAISEGTGPITEAFF
TRBJ1-5	TRBV29-1	-	-	TGCAGCGTTGTGACGGGGTATAGCAATCAGCCCCAGCATTTT	CSVVTGYSNQPQHF
TRBJ1-2	TRBV28	-	-	TGTGCCAGCGGAACAAAGGGGGATGGCTACACCTTC	CASGTKGDGYTF
TRBJ2-7	TRBV2	-	-	TGTGCCAGCACCACGGACAAGTCCTACGAGCAGTACTTC	CASTTDKSYEQYF
TRBJ2-2	TRBV4-2	TRBD2	-	TGTGCCAGCAGCCAAGACTCCAGCGGGGGGGTGACCGGGGAGCTGTTTTTT	CASSQDSSGGVTGELFF
TRBJ2-4	TRBV6-5	TRBD1	-	TGTGCCAGCAGTTACAGGGGGCTGGGAAACATTCAGTACTTC	CASSYRGLGNIQYF
TRBJ1-2	TRBV19	-	once	TGTGCCAGTACCGTTGACAGCTTCTATGGCTACACCTTC	CASTVDSFYGYTF